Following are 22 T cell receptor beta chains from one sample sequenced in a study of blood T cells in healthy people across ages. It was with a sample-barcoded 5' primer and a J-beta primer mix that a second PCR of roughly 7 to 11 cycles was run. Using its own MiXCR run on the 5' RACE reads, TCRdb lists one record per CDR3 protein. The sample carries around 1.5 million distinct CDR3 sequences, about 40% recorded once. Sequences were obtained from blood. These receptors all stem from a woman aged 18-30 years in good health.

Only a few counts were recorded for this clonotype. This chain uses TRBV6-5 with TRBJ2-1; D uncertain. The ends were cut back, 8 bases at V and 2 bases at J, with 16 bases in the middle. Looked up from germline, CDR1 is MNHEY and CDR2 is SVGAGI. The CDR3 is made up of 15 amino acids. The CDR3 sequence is CASFLSTVTYNEQFF. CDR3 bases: TGTGCCAGCTTTTTATCGACCGTTACCTACAATGAGCAGTTCTTC.

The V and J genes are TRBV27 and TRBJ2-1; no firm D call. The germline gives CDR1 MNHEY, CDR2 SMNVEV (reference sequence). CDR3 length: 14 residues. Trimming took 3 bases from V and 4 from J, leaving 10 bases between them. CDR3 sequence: CASSFSTPYNEQFF. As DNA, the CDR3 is TGTGCCAGCAGTTTTTCGACACCTTACAATGAGCAGTTCTTC.

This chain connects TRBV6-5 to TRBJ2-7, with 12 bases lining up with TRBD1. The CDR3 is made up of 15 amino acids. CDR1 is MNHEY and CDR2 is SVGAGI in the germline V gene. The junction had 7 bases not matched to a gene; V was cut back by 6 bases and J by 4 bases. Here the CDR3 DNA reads TGTGCCAGCAGCTGGGGACAGGGGGCAACGTACGAGCAGTACTTC. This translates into CASSWGQGATYEQYF.

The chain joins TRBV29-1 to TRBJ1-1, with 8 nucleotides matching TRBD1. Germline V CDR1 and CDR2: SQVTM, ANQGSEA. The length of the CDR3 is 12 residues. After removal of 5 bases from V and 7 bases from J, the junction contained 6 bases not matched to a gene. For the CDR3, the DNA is TGCAGCGTTTACCGGACAGGGTTTGAAGCTTTCTTT. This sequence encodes CSVYRTGFEAFF.

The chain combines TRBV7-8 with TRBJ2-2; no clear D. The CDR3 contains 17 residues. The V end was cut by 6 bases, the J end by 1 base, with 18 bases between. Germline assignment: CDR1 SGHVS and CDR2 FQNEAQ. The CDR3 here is CASRPAFRAKNTGELFF. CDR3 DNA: TGTGCCAGCAGGCCGGCTTTTCGGGCCAAGAACACCGGGGAGCTGTTTTTT.

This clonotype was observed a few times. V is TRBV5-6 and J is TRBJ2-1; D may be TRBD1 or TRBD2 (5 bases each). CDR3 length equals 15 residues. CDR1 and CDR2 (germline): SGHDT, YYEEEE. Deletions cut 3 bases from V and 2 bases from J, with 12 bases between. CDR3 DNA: TGTGCCAGCAGCTGGGGGACGGGGACCTACAATGAGCAGTTCTTC. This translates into CASSWGTGTYNEQFF.

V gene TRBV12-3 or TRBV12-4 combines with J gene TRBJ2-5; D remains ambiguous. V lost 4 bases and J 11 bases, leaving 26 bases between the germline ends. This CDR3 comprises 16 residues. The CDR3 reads CASSSWVSFPNNEQYF. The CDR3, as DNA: TGTGCCAGCAGTTCTTGGGTGAGCTTCCCCAACAATGAGCAGTACTTC.

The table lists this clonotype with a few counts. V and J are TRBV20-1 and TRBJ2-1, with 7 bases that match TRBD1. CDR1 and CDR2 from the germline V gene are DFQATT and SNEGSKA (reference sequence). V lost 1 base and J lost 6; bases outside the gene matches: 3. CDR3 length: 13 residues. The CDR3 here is CSARVQGLNEQFF. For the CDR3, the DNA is TGCAGTGCTAGAGTACAGGGGCTCAATGAGCAGTTCTTC.

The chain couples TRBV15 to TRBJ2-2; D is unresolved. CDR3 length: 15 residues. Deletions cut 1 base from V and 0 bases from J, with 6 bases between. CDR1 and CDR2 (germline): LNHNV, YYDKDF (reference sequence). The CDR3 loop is CATSRGSTNTGELFF. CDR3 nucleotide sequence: TGTGCCACCAGCAGAGGGTCCACGAACACCGGGGAGCTGTTTTTT. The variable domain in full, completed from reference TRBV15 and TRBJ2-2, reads DAMVIQNPRYQVTQFGKPVTLSCSQTLNHNVMYWYQQKSSQAPKLLFHYYDKDFNNEADTPDNFQSRRPNTSFCFLDIRSPGLGDTAMYLCATSRGSTNTGELFFGEGSRLTVL.

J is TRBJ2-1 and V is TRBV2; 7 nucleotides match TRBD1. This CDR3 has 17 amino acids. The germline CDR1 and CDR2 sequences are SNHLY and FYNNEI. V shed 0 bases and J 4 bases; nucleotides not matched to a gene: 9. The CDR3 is CASSEAGGLRVYNEQFF. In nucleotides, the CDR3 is TGTGCCAGCAGTGAAGCAGGGGGCTTAAGGGTATACAATGAGCAGTTCTTC.

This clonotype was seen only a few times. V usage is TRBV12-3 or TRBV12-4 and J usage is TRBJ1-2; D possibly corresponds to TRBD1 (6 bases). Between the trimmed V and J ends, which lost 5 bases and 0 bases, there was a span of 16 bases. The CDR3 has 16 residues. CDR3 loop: CASSATTGLANYGYTF. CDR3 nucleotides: TGTGCCAGCAGTGCAACAACAGGGTTAGCTAACTATGGCTACACCTTC.

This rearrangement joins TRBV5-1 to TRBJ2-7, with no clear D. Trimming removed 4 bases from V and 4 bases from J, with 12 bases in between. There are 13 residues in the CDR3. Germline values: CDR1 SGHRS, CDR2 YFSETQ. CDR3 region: CASSVVVEYEQYF. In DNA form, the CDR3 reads TGCGCCAGCAGCGTGGTGGTAGAATACGAGCAGTACTTC.

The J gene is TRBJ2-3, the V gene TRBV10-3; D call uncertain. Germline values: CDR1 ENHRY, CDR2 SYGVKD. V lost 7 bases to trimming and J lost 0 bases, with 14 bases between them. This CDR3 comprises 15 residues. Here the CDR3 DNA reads TGTGCCATCATCTCTGGTCCTTCTAGCACAGATACGCAGTATTTT. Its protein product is CAIISGPSSTDTQYF.

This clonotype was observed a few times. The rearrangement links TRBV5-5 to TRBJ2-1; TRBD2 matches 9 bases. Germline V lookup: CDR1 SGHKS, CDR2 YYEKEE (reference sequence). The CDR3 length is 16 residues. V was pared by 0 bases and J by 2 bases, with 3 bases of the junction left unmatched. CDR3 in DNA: TGTGCCAGCAGCTTGGACGGCGGGAGGGCCTACAATGAGCAGTTCTTC. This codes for CASSLDGGRAYNEQFF.

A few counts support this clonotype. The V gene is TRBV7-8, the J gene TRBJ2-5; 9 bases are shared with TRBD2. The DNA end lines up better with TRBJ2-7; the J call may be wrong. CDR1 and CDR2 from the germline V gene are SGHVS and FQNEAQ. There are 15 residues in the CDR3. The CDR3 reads CASSLLAGPNDEQYF. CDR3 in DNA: TGTGCCAGCAGCTTACTAGCGGGGCCCAACGACGAGCAGTACTTC.

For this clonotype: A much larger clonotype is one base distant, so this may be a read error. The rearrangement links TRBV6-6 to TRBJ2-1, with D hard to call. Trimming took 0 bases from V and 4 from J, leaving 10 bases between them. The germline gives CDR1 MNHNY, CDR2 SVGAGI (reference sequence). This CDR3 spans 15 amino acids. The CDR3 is CASSYSRELYNEQFF. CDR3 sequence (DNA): TGTGCCAGCAGTTACTCTCGAGAATTGTACAATGAGCAGTTCTTC.

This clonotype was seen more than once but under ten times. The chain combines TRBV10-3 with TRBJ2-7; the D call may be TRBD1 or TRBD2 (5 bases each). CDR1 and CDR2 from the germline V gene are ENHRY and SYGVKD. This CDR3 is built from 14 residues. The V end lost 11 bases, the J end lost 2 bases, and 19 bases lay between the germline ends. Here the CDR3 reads CASRLGTATYEQYF. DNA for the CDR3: TGTGCCTCGCGCCTGGGGACGGCTACCTACGAGCAGTACTTC.

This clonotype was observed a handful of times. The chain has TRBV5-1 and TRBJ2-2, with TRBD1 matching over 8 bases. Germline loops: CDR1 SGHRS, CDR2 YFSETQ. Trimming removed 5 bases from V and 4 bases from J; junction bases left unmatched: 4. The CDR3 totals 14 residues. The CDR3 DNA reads TGCGCCAGCAGAACAGGGGGGAGCACCGGGGAGCTGTTTTTT. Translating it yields CASRTGGSTGELFF.

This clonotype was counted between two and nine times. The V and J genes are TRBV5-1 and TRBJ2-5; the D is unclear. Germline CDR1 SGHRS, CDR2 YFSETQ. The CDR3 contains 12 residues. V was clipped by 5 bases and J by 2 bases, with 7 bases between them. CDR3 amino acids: CASRQSQETQYF. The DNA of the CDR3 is TGCGCCAGCAGACAGAGTCAAGAGACCCAGTACTTC. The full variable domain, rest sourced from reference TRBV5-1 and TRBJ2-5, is KAGVTQTPRYLIKTRGQQVTLSCSPISGHRSVSWYQQTPGQGLQFLFEYFSETQRNKGNFPGRFSGRQFSNSRSEMNVSTLELGDSALYLCASRQSQETQYFGPGTRLLVL.

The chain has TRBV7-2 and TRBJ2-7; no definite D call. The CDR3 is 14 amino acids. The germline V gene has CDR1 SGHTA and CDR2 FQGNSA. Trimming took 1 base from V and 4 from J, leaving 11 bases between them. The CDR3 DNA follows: TGTGCCAGCAGCTTAGGGGCCAGACCTTACGAGCAGTACTTC. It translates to CASSLGARPYEQYF.

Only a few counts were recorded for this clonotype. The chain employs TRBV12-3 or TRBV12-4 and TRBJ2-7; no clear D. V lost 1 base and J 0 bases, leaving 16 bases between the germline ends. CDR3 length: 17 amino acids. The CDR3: CASSLESRQRSSYEQYF. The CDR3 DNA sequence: TGTGCCAGCAGTTTAGAGTCTCGGCAACGGAGCTCCTACGAGCAGTACTTC.

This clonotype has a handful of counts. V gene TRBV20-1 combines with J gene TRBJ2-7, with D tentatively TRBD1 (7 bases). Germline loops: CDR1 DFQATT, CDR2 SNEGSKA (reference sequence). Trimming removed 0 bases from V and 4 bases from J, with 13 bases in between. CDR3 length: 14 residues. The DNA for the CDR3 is TGCAGTGCTAGAGATCCCCAGGGGGGATACGAGCAGTACTTC. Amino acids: CSARDPQGGYEQYF.